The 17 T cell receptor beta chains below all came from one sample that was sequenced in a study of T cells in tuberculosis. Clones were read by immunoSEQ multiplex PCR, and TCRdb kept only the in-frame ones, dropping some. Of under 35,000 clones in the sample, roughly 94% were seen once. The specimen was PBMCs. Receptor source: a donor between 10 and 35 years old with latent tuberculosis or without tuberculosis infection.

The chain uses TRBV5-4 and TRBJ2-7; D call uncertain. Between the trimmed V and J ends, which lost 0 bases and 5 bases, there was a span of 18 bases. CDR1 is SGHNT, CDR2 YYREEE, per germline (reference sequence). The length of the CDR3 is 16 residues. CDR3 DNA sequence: TGTGCCAGCAGCTTGGACACGTCTTCTCCCCTCCACGAGCAGTACTTC. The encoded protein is CASSLDTSSPLHEQYF.

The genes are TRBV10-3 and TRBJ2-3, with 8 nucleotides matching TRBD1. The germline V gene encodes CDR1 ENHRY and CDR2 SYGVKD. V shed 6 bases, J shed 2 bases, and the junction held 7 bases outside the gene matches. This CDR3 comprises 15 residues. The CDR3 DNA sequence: TGTGCCATCAGCGCTAGACAGGGGCTCACAGATACGCAGTATTTT. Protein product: CAISARQGLTDTQYF.

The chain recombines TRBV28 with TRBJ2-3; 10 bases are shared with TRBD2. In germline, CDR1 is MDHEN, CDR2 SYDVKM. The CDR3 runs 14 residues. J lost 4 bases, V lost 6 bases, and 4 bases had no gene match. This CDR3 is CASSASGSPDTQYF. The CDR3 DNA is TGTGCCAGCAGCGCTAGCGGGAGCCCAGATACGCAGTATTTT.

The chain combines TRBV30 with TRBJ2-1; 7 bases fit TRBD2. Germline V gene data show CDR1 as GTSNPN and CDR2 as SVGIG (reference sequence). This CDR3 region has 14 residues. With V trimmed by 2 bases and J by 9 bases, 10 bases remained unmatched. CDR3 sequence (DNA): TGTGCCTGGAGTATTTGGCGGGAGCTAGGTGAGCAGTTCTTC. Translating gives CAWSIWRELGEQFF.

The CDR3: CASSPGTGGDTQYF. Here the CDR3 DNA reads TGTGCCAGCAGTCCCGGGACAGGGGGAGATACGCAGTATTTT. This rearrangement joins TRBV6-1 to TRBJ2-3, with 11 bases fitting TRBD1. Germline lookup yields CDR1 MNHNS and CDR2 SASEGT. V trimming: 5 bases; J trimming: 5 bases; junction bases outside the gene matches: 3. The CDR3 is made up of 14 amino acids.

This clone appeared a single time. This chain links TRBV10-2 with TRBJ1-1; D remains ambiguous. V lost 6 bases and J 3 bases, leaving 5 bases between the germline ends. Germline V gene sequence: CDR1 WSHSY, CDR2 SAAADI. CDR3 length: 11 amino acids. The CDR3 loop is CASRRDTEAFF. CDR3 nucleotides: TGCGCCAGCAGACGCGACACTGAAGCTTTCTTT.

The CDR3 coding sequence is TGTGCCAGCAGCCTTTCAGGGGGCTCCTACGAGCAGTACTTC. Translation gives CASSLSGGSYEQYF. This chain connects TRBV5-5 to TRBJ2-7, with 7 positions matching TRBD1. The CDR3 is 14 residues long. The germline V gene has CDR1 SGHKS and CDR2 YYEKEE (reference sequence). V dropped 4 bases and J dropped 0; count of bases not matched to a gene: 4.

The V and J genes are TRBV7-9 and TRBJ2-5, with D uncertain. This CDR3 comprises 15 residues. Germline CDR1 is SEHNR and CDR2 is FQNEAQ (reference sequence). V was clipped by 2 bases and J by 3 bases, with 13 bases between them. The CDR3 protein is CASSLRSRREETQYF. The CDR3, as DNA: TGTGCCAGCAGCTTAAGGTCTCGGAGAGAAGAGACCCAGTACTTC.

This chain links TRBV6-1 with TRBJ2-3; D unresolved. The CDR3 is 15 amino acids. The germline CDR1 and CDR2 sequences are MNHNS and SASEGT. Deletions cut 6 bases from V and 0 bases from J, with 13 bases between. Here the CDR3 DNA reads TGTGCCAGCAGGGTGTTTGCAACTAGCACAGATACGCAGTATTTT. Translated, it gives CASRVFATSTDTQYF.

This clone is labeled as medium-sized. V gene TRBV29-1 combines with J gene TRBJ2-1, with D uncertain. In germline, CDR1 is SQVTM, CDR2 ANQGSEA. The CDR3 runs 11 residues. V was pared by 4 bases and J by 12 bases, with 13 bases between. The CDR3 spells CSVVTGVGQFF. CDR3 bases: TGCAGCGTTGTAACGGGTGTGGGGCAGTTCTTC.

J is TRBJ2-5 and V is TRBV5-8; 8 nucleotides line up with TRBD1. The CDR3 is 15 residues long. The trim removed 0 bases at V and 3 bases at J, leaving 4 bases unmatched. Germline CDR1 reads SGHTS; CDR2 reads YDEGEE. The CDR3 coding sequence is TGTGCCAGCAGCTTGGGAACGACAGGGGAAGAGACCCAGTACTTC. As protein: CASSLGTTGEETQYF.

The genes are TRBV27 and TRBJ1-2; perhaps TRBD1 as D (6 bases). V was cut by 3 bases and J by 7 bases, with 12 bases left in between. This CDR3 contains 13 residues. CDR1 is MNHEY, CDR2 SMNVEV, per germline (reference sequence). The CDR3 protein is CASSLLGAIGYTF. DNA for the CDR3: TGTGCCAGCAGTTTGCTGGGGGCGATTGGCTACACCTTC.

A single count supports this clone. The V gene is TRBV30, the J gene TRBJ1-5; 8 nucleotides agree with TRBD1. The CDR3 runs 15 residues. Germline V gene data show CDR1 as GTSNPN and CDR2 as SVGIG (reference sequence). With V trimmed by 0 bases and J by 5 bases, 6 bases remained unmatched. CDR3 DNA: TGTGCCTGGAGTGTAAGGGACAGGCGTTATCAGCCCCAGCATTTT. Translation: CAWSVRDRRYQPQHF.

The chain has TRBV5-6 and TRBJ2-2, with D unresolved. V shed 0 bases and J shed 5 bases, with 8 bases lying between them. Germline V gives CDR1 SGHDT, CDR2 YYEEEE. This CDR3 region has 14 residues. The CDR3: CASSLVRATGELFF. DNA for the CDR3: TGTGCCAGCAGCTTGGTCCGAGCGACCGGGGAGCTGTTTTTT.

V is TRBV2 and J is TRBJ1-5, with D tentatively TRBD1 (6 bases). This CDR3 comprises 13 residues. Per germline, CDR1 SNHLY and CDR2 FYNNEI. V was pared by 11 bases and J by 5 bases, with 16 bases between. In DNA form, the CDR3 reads TGTGCCGGACAGTGGGGGAGAGATCAGCCCCAGCATTTT. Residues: CAGQWGRDQPQHF.

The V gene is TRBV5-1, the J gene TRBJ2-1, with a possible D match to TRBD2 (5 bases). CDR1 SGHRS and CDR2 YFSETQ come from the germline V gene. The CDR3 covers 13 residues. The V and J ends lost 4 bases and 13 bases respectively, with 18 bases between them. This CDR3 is CASSPDWNTPQFF. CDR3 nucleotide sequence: TGCGCCAGCAGCCCGGACTGGAATACTCCCCAGTTCTTC.

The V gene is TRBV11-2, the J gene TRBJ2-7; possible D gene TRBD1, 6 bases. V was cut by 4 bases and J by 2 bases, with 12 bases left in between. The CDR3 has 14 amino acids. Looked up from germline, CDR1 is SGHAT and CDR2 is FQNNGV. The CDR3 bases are TGTGCCAGCAGCTGGATCAAGGGGGCCTACGAGCAGTACTTC. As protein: CASSWIKGAYEQYF.